The next 15 T cell receptor beta chains were all read from a single sample in a study of T cell responses to AZD1222 COVID-19 vaccine. The table came from immunoSEQ multiplex PCR; TCRdb's copy has only in-frame clones and leaves some out. The data hold about 82,000 clones, with roughly nine tenths observed a single time. Sequencing used peripheral blood, obtained 28 days after the second AZD1222 dose. The origin of the receptors is an adult who received the AZD1222 COVID-19 vaccine.

This clone was counted a single time. The chain carries TRBV6-1 and TRBJ2-1, with TRBD2 matching over 10 bases. The length of the CDR3 is 17 residues. With 0 bases clipped from V and 3 bases from J, the junction kept 5 bases outside the gene matches. CDR1 and CDR2 (germline): MNHNS, SASEGT. The CDR3 is CASSEALAGAYYNEQFF. The CDR3 DNA sequence: TGTGCCAGCAGTGAAGCGCTAGCGGGGGCCTACTACAATGAGCAGTTCTTC.

The rearrangement uses TRBV7-9 and TRBJ2-5, with TRBD2 identical over 8 bases. The CDR3 extends over 17 amino acids. The germline gives CDR1 SEHNR, CDR2 FQNEAQ (reference sequence). J was trimmed by 1 base and V by 5 bases; bases with no gene match: 12. As DNA, the CDR3 is TGTGCCAGCAGCCCGGGGGTTGGCGGGGGGACCCAAGAGACCCAGTACTTC. Its protein product is CASSPGVGGGTQETQYF.

This clone occurred once. The chain joins TRBV6-5 to TRBJ1-2, with D possibly being TRBD1 (6 bases). The CDR3 has 13 amino acids. Germline CDR1 MNHEY, CDR2 SVGAGI. Trimming left V 8 bases short and J 7 bases short, with 17 bases between. The CDR3 protein is CASLLSGAGGYTF. CDR3 DNA: TGTGCCAGCCTTTTATCAGGGGCAGGTGGCTACACCTTC.

The chain couples TRBV6-5 to TRBJ1-2; D unclear. The CDR3 loop spans 13 amino acids. Between the trimmed V and J ends, which lost 2 bases and 5 bases, there was a span of 9 bases. Germline assignment: CDR1 MNHEY and CDR2 SVGAGI. The chain's CDR3 is CASSYKGSYGYTF. DNA for the CDR3: TGTGCCAGCAGTTACAAGGGTTCATATGGCTACACCTTC.

The chain joins TRBV5-6 to TRBJ1-1; D possibly corresponds to TRBD1 (5 bases). Per the germline V gene, CDR1 is SGHDT and CDR2 is YYEEEE. The CDR3 covers 15 residues. V was pared by 3 bases and J by 1 base, with 13 bases between. The CDR3 DNA follows: TGTGCCAGCAGCTCCAGGGTTAATCCGAACACTGAAGCTTTCTTT. Translation: CASSSRVNPNTEAFF.

This clone has a single count. The V and J genes are TRBV12-3 or TRBV12-4 and TRBJ1-2; 7 nucleotides agree with TRBD1. The J segment lost 2 bases and the V segment lost 6 bases, leaving 3 bases of the junction unmatched. CDR3 length: 13 residues. CDR3 coding DNA: TGTGCCAGCAGGCGACAGGGAAACTATGGCTACACCTTC. It codes for CASRRQGNYGYTF.

The chain recombines TRBV7-8 with TRBJ2-3; TRBD2 matches 7 bases. Unmatched junction bases numbered 7, after V lost 1 base and J lost 3 bases. The CDR3 spans 16 residues. Germline CDR1 reads SGHVS; CDR2 reads FQNEAQ. Here the CDR3 reads CASSLGEGMTTDTQYF. CDR3 nucleotides: TGTGCCAGCAGCTTAGGGGAGGGTATGACGACAGATACGCAGTATTTT.

The chain combines TRBV7-3 with TRBJ1-1; D remains unclear. Trimming took 0 bases from V and 1 from J, leaving 6 bases between them. Germline V gene sequence: CDR1 SGHTA, CDR2 FQGTGA. The CDR3 has 14 amino acids. Here the CDR3 DNA reads TGTGCCAGCAGCTTAACATCCGGGAACACTGAAGCTTTCTTT. Translating it yields CASSLTSGNTEAFF.

The rearrangement uses TRBV11-2 and TRBJ2-3; D tentatively fits TRBD1 or TRBD2 (6 bases each). Germline CDR1 SGHAT, CDR2 FQNNGV. Trimming removed 0 bases from V and 0 bases from J, with 16 bases in between. This CDR3 comprises 18 residues. The CDR3 loop is CASSLDTRKGGSTDTQYF. The CDR3 region has the DNA TGTGCCAGCAGCTTAGATACGAGGAAGGGGGGCAGCACAGATACGCAGTATTTT.

This clone has a single count. A junction boundary mismatches the germline segment, possibly from a read error. V and J are TRBV6-6 and TRBJ1-2, with D possibly TRBD1 on 6 matching bases. Germline V CDR1 and CDR2: MNHNY, SVGAGI (reference sequence). This CDR3 spans 11 amino acids. CDR3 amino acids: CASSYSGRTAF. CDR3 sequence (DNA): TGTGCCAGCAGTTACTCGGGGAGGACAGCCTTC.

The chain joins TRBV19 to TRBJ2-6, with unresolved D. V was cut by 3 bases and J by 2 bases, with 8 bases left in between. CDR3 length: 15 residues. Germline CDR1 reads LNHDA; CDR2 reads SQIVND (reference sequence). Here the CDR3 DNA reads TGTGCCAGTAGTATCGGGTCCCCTGGGGCCAACGTCCTGACTTTC. It is translated as CASSIGSPGANVLTF.

Worth noting for this clone: Distinct nucleotide sequences in the sample also encode this CDR3. The rearrangement links TRBV29-1 to TRBJ1-1; TRBD1 is a possible D gene (5 bases). The germline V and J ends were trimmed by 7 bases and 4 bases, with 13 bases remaining between them. CDR3 length: 12 amino acids. In germline, CDR1 is SQVTM, CDR2 ANQGSEA. This chain's CDR3 is CSGGWGGTEAFF. Written as DNA, the CDR3 is TGCAGCGGGGGGTGGGGGGGCACTGAAGCTTTCTTT.

This chain joins TRBV29-1 and TRBJ2-3; either TRBD1 or TRBD2 may supply D (5 bases each). CDR1 and CDR2 (germline): SQVTM, ANQGSEA. CDR3 length: 13 residues. V was shortened by 1 base and J by 0 bases, with 5 bases between the two germline ends. CDR3 residues: CSVEGGSTDTQYF. DNA of the CDR3: TGCAGCGTTGAAGGGGGGAGCACAGATACGCAGTATTTT.

CDR3 sequence: CASSREYSPLHF. For the CDR3, the DNA is TGTGCCAGCAGCCGGGAGTATTCACCCCTCCACTTT. This sequence joins TRBV28 and TRBJ1-6; D is uncertain. The CDR3 has 12 amino acids. Trimming removed 6 bases from V and 8 bases from J, with 8 bases in between. Germline V gene data show CDR1 as MDHEN and CDR2 as SYDVKM.

The chain employs TRBV19 and TRBJ2-1; D unresolved. The CDR3 consists of 14 residues. The V and J ends lost 2 bases and 4 bases respectively, with 9 bases between them. Germline loops: CDR1 LNHDA, CDR2 SQIVND (reference sequence). The CDR3 is CASSIKDGYNEQFF. The CDR3 coding sequence is TGTGCCAGTAGTATAAAGGACGGATACAATGAGCAGTTCTTC.